A single T cell receptor (beta chain) is shown here with its context. Its target is unknown. The data were taken from a study of CD8 T cells in ankylosing spondylitis. Findings and limits, study-wide: Both synovial fluid and blood in reactive arthritis had previously been reported to carry some motif variants. It was reported that disease-linked clones were significantly enriched in matched ankylosing spondylitis synovial fluid. A motif in TCR beta, a set of under 10 highly homologous variants, appeared characteristic of ankylosing spondylitis blood. CD8+ disease-linked clones were present at relatively low frequencies in blood.

Via MiXCR, TCRdb re-called the 5' RACE reads, giving one row per CDR3 protein. In the table there are a few hundred thousand distinct CDR3 sequences, around a tenth of which are singletons. Germline CDR1 reads SEHNR; CDR2 reads FQNEAQ (reference sequence). Trimming cost V 6 bases and J 4 bases, with 15 bases left between them. This CDR3 spans 15 amino acids. This TCR was sampled from a male donor with ankylosing spondylitis or in good health (not recorded which). The sequenced sample was blood, either unsorted or a sorted T cell fraction (not recorded which). The chain joins TRBV7-9 to TRBJ2-2; D may correspond to TRBD1 or TRBD2 (5 bases each). The CDR3 spells CASSPSEGLTGELFF. The CDR3 DNA follows: TGTGCCAGCAGTCCGAGCGAGGGGCTCACCGGGGAGCTGTTTTTT.